Listed below are T cell receptor beta chains from one sample, sequenced in a study of memory CD4+ T cells and cytomegalovirus serostatus. Some clones are missing from TCRdb's copy, which holds only in-frame ones; the method was immunoSEQ multiplex PCR. The repertoire holds some 30,000 clones, with about 75% as singletons. The source material was memory CD4+ T cells from blood. These receptors originate from an adult in good health and CMV-seronegative. Some clones in this sample may be carry-over from other donors' samples. The CDR3 runs from the conserved cysteine through the conserved F or W. D genes are given only for firm matches. The size entry is marked missing in some rows and otherwise reads once, few, many or a size class.

length	V	J	D	size	CDR3	DNA
16	TRBV30	TRBJ2-1	.	.	CAWKETGRGSYNEQFF	TGTGCCTGGAAAGAGACCGGGCGGGGTTCCTACAATGAGCAGTTCTTC
15	TRBV7-9	TRBJ1-1	.	once	CASSQLRGGRTEAFF	TGTGCCAGCAGCCAGCTGCGTGGGGGCCGGACTGAAGCTTTCTTT
14	TRBV6-5	TRBJ1-5	.	few	CASSYRGYQWPQHF	TGTGCCAGCAGTTATAGGGGCTACCAATGGCCCCAGCATTTT
15	TRBV28	TRBJ1-1	TRBD1	few	CASSRRGGADTEAFF	TGTGCCAGCAGCCGCAGGGGGGGCGCTGACACTGAAGCTTTCTTT
18	TRBV11-2	TRBJ1-5	.	few	CASSPTRQAPYSNQPQHF	TGTGCCAGCAGCCCTACCCGACAGGCCCCCTATAGCAATCAGCCCCAGCATTTT
15	TRBV7-9	TRBJ1-1	.	.	CAANRALGEGTEAFF	TGTGCCGCTAACCGGGCGCTCGGCGAGGGCACTGAAGCTTTCTTT
14	TRBV18	TRBJ2-1	.	.	CASSPKTEYNEQFF	TGTGCCAGCTCCCCCAAGACAGAATACAATGAGCAGTTCTTC
16	TRBV5-4	TRBJ1-6	TRBD1	.	CASSLGQGGYNSPLHF	TGTGCCAGCAGCTTGGGACAGGGGGGATATAATTCACCCCTCCACTTT
12	TRBV29-1	TRBJ1-1	.	.	CSVAARGAEAFF	TGCAGCGTTGCCGCCAGGGGCGCTGAAGCTTTCTTT
16	TRBV7-2	TRBJ1-6	TRBD1	few	CASSLSWDSLNSPLHF	TGTGCCAGCAGCCTGTCCTGGGACAGCCTCAATTCACCCCTCCACTTT
13	TRBV18	TRBJ2-3	.	.	CASSPPGAYTQYF	TGTGCCAGCTCACCACCGGGGGCTTATACGCAGTATTTT
16	TRBV7-2	TRBJ1-6	.	.	CASSPRGRANNSPLHF	TGTGCCAGCAGCCCGCGGGGACGGGCTAATAATTCACCCCTCCACTTT
14	TRBV6-1	TRBJ2-1	.	.	CASSVTQDFNEQFF	TGTGCCAGCAGTGTAACGCAGGATTTCAATGAGCAGTTCTTC
16	TRBV29-1	TRBJ2-2	.	once	CSVRSNSGANTGELFF	TGCAGCGTTAGAAGCAACAGCGGAGCGAACACCGGGGAGCTGTTTTTT
18	TRBV2	TRBJ1-6	TRBD1	.	CASSEARGQGPPNSPLHF	TGTGCCAGCAGTGAAGCCCGGGGACAGGGGCCGCCGAATTCACCCCTCCACTTT
15	TRBV7-2	TRBJ1-4	.	.	CASSLATTGAEKLFF	TGTGCCAGCAGCTTAGCTACGACCGGGGCTGAAAAACTGTTTTTT
13	TRBV29-1	TRBJ1-5	.	.	CSVAVERFQPQHF	TGCAGCGTTGCGGTTGAGAGGTTTCAGCCCCAGCATTTT
14	TRBV6-6	TRBJ2-7	.	.	CASSYSRETYEQYF	TGTGCCAGCAGTTATTCTAGGGAAACCTACGAGCAGTACTTC
16	TRBV5-1	TRBJ2-3	.	.	CASSSGDRAWLDTQYF	TGCGCCAGCAGCTCGGGGGACCGAGCCTGGCTGGATACGCAGTATTTT
15	TRBV4-1	TRBJ2-1	TRBD2	.	CASSRSGGSYNEQFF	TGCGCCAGCAGCCGAAGCGGGGGGTCCTACAATGAGCAGTTCTTC
16	TRBV27	TRBJ2-7	.	.	CASSFRQGLPPYEQYF	TGTGCCAGCAGTTTTCGACAGGGACTACCACCCTACGAGCAGTACTTC
14	TRBV7-9	TRBJ1-4	.	.	CASSLEWRGEKLFF	TGTGCCAGCAGCTTAGAGTGGCGAGGTGAAAAACTGTTTTTT
19	TRBV7-9	TRBJ2-7	TRBD2	.	CASSSGTSGGASTPYEQYF	TGTGCCAGCAGCTCAGGGACTAGCGGGGGGGCTTCGACCCCCTACGAGCAGTACTTC
14	TRBV19	TRBJ2-5	.	.	CASSTSGTTETQYF	TGTGCCAGTAGTACATCCGGGACAACCGAGACCCAGTACTTC
18	TRBV18	TRBJ2-6	.	.	CASSLSTGVISGANVLTF	TGTGCCAGCTCACTTTCGACAGGAGTCATCTCTGGGGCCAACGTCCTGACTTTC
14	TRBV2	TRBJ1-4	.	few	CASSDRRLGEKLFF	TGTGCCAGCAGTGACCGAAGGCTCGGGGAAAAACTGTTTTTT
13	TRBV2	TRBJ1-4	.	.	CASSSGAVGKLFF	TGTGCCAGCAGTTCCGGGGCGGTCGGAAAACTGTTTTTT
15	TRBV28	TRBJ1-1	TRBD1	.	CASRKDRLASSEAFF	TGTGCCAGCCGAAAGGACAGGCTGGCAAGCAGTGAAGCTTTCTTT
16	TRBV6-6	TRBJ1-2	.	few	CASSPTGAGKWGGYTF	TGTGCCAGCAGCCCCACAGGCGCAGGGAAGTGGGGGGGCTACACCTTC
13	TRBV5-1	TRBJ2-7	TRBD1	.	CASSLGDSPEQYF	TGCGCCAGCAGCTTGGGGGACAGTCCAGAGCAGTACTTC
14	TRBV7-9	TRBJ2-1	TRBD2	.	CASSRTSGYNEQFF	TGTGCCAGCAGCCGGACTAGCGGGTACAATGAGCAGTTCTTC
16	TRBV5-6	TRBJ2-7	TRBD2	few	CASSLFLAASSYEQYF	TGTGCCAGCAGCTTGTTTCTAGCGGCGAGCTCCTACGAGCAGTACTTC
15	TRBV5-1	TRBJ1-4	TRBD1	.	CASSLSGTVDEKLFF	TGCGCCAGCAGCTTATCCGGGACAGTAGATGAAAAACTGTTTTTT
16	TRBV6-1	TRBJ2-5	.	.	CASSGGTGFGVETQYF	TGTGCCAGCAGTGGAGGCACAGGGTTTGGGGTAGAGACCCAGTACTTC
14	TRBV6-6	TRBJ2-5	.	once	CASSYSIISETQYF	TGTGCCAGCAGTTACTCGATCATTTCCGAGACCCAGTACTTC
11	TRBV20-1	TRBJ1-1	.	.	CSANGGTEAFF	TGCAGTGCTAATGGGGGCACTGAAGCTTTCTTT
16	TRBV11-2	TRBJ2-2	.	.	CASSLLRYANTGELFF	TGTGCCAGCAGCTTACTTCGCTACGCGAACACCGGGGAGCTGTTTTTT
16	TRBV19	TRBJ1-1	TRBD1	.	CASSAGQEKMNTEAFF	TGTGCCAGTAGTGCAGGACAGGAGAAGATGAACACTGAAGCTTTCTTT
14	TRBV4-2	TRBJ1-5	TRBD1	.	CASSQLTGDQPQHF	TGTGCCAGCAGCCAACTTACAGGGGATCAGCCCCAGCATTTT
15	TRBV2	TRBJ1-5	.	few	CASTEGRRRNQPQHF	TGTGCCAGCACCGAGGGCAGGCGGAGGAATCAGCCCCAGCATTTT
16	TRBV21-1	TRBJ2-5	.	.	CASSTAPGTDQETQYF	TGTGCCAGCAGCACAGCCCCCGGGACGGACCAAGAGACCCAGTACTTC
14	TRBV6-1	TRBJ1-5	.	.	CASGVGRVVQPQHF	TGTGCCAGTGGGGTGGGCAGGGTCGTCCAGCCCCAGCATTTT
13	TRBV30	TRBJ1-5	.	few	CAWSEDSNQPQHF	TGTGCCTGGAGCGAAGATAGCAATCAGCCCCAGCATTTT
13	TRBV29-1	TRBJ2-7	TRBD1	few	CSVTPDRAREQYF	TGCAGCGTTACCCCGGACAGGGCGCGAGAGCAGTACTTC
13	TRBV27	TRBJ2-3	.	once	CASSFSGFNTQYF	TGTGCCAGCAGTTTCTCGGGCTTCAATACGCAGTATTTT
15	TRBV7-2	TRBJ2-3	.	.	CASSLDLGLTDTQYF	TGTGCCAGCAGCTTAGACTTAGGCCTCACAGATACGCAGTATTTT
14	TRBV11-2	TRBJ1-1	TRBD1	.	CASTTDRGYTEAFF	TGTGCCAGCACCACCGACAGGGGGTACACTGAAGCTTTCTTT
15	TRBV2	TRBJ1-5	TRBD1	few	CASSLNRGSNQPQHF	TGTGCCAGCAGTTTAAACAGGGGAAGCAATCAGCCCCAGCATTTT
15	TRBV19	TRBJ2-7	TRBD1	.	CASSRTTGVSYEQYF	TGTGCCAGTAGTAGGACCACAGGGGTATCCTACGAGCAGTACTTC
14	TRBV4-3	TRBJ2-3	.	.	CASSQTPITDTQYF	TGCGCCAGCAGCCAGACACCAATCACAGATACGCAGTATTTT
15	TRBV5-1	TRBJ1-3	.	few	CASSLAAGSGNTIYF	TGCGCCAGCAGCTTGGCGGCAGGCTCTGGAAACACCATATATTTT
13	TRBV6-4	TRBJ1-2	.	.	CASREDGDYGYTF	TGTGCCAGCAGAGAAGACGGCGACTATGGCTACACCTTC
15	TRBV18	TRBJ1-5	.	once	CASSLYPSGHQPQHF	TGTGCCAGCTCACTTTACCCTAGCGGCCATCAGCCCCAGCATTTT
16	TRBV27	TRBJ1-6	TRBD1	.	CASSLNRGRYNSPLHF	TGTGCCAGCAGTTTGAACAGGGGGCGCTATAATTCACCCCTCCACTTT
13	TRBV28	TRBJ1-6	.	.	CASTQGNNSPLHF	TGTGCCAGTACCCAGGGGAATAATTCACCCCTCCACTTT